This is a list of T cell receptor beta chains from one sample in a study of regulatory T cells in long-lasting Graves disease. TCRdb reanalysed the multiplex PCR reads using MiXCR and keeps one entry per CDR3 protein. The data show over 350,000 distinct CDR3 sequences, roughly 20% seen once. Sequences were derived from peripheral blood mononuclear cells (PBMCs), sampled when the disease was refractory, from a patient treated with antithyroid drugs. Every receptor here comes from a female donor with Graves disease. Each CDR3 is given with its conserved first and last residue. D genes are given only for firm matches. Expanded clones are given a class, and other clones once, few, many or no size at all.

clone_size	v_call	d_call	j_call	cdr3_nt	cdr3_aa
-	TRBV5-1	TRBD1	TRBJ1-2	TGCGCCAGCAGCCTCCGGTCCGAGGGCAGGGGGCGATTCGGCTACACCTTC	CASSLRSEGRGRFGYTF
-	TRBV10-3	-	TRBJ1-4	TGTGCCATCAGTGAGTCCAGGGGCCCTAATGAAAAACTGTTTTTT	CAISESRGPNEKLFF
many	TRBV12-3/TRBV12-4	-	TRBJ1-2	TGTGCCAGCAGTTTTCAAGAAGCTAACTATGGCTACACCTTC	CASSFQEANYGYTF
-	TRBV6-6	TRBD2	TRBJ2-1	TGTGCCAGCAGTTACTCGACAGCGGGAGGGCCTGGGGAGCAGTTCTTC	CASSYSTAGGPGEQFF
few	TRBV5-6	TRBD2	TRBJ2-5	TGTGCCAGCAGCTTAAGGACTAGCGGGAAAGAGACCCAGTACTTC	CASSLRTSGKETQYF
-	TRBV30	TRBD1	TRBJ2-2	TGTGCCTGGGGGACAGGTATAACCGGGGAGCTGTTTTTT	CAWGTGITGELFF
-	TRBV6-1	TRBD2	TRBJ2-1	TGTGCCAGCAGCCCGCACGGGACTATGAATGAGCAGTTCTTC	CASSPHGTMNEQFF
few	TRBV24-1	-	TRBJ2-2	TGTGCCACCAGTTTAAACGGGGAGCTGTTTTTT	CATSLNGELFF
many	TRBV2	-	TRBJ1-1	TGTGCCAGCAGTGAAGCGGGGAAGAACACTGAAGCTTTCTTT	CASSEAGKNTEAFF
-	TRBV2	TRBD2	TRBJ2-1	TGTGCCAGCAGTGAAATTCCTGGGACTAGCGGACCCAATGAGCAGTTCTTC	CASSEIPGTSGPNEQFF
-	TRBV7-3	-	TRBJ2-1	TGTGCCAGCAGCCCAGGGGCCCAAATGGCCGAGCAGTTCTTC	CASSPGAQMAEQFF
many	TRBV6-1	TRBD1	TRBJ1-1	TGTGCCGGGGGGACAGGGGTCATGAACACTGAAGCTTTCTTT	CAGGTGVMNTEAFF
few	TRBV3-1	-	TRBJ1-5	TGTGCCAGCAGCCAAGATCCTAGCAATCAGCCCCAGCATTTT	CASSQDPSNQPQHF
-	TRBV6-1	-	TRBJ2-7	TGTGCCAGTACGCGGGAGCAGTACTTC	CASTREQYF
many	TRBV12-5	-	TRBJ2-5	TGTGCTAGTGGTTTGGTTGGACACGCGAAAGAGACCCAGTACTTC	CASGLVGHAKETQYF
few	TRBV4-3	TRBD1	TRBJ1-2	TGCGCCAGCAGCCAACGTTTGGACAGGGTGGATGGCTACACCTTC	CASSQRLDRVDGYTF
many	TRBV11-3	-	TRBJ2-7	TGTGCCAGGCTAGCGACAACCTACGAGCAGTACTTC	CARLATTYEQYF
few	TRBV28	-	TRBJ1-1	TGTGCCAGCAGTCGCCCGACTACATTCGCGTTTGAAGCTTTCTTT	CASSRPTTFAFEAFF
many	TRBV10-3	TRBD1	TRBJ1-6	TGTGCCACCACAGGACAGGATACCAATTCACCCCTCCACTTT	CATTGQDTNSPLHF
many	TRBV28	-	TRBJ2-5	TGTGCCAGCAGTCTAAGCAGGGGAACGGAGACCCAGTACTTC	CASSLSRGTETQYF
few	TRBV5-1	-	TRBJ2-3	TGCGCCAGCAGCCGTCCGGATAATTTTGGGAGTCTGGCAGATACGCAGTATTTT	CASSRPDNFGSLADTQYF
many	TRBV27	-	TRBJ2-5	TGTGCCAGCAGTTTGTATCCCAGGGAGACCCAGTACTTC	CASSLYPRETQYF
-	TRBV13	-	TRBJ2-1	TGTGCCAGCAGCTTAGCGGGGATATCCAACTACAATGAGCAGTTCTTC	CASSLAGISNYNEQFF
many	TRBV2	-	TRBJ2-2	TGTGCCAGCAGTGAACGGGGCGGTTCATATACCGGGGAGCTGTTTTTT	CASSERGGSYTGELFF
few	TRBV7-9	TRBD1	TRBJ2-7	TGTGCCAGCAGCTTCCGTCGGACAGGGATCGACGAGCAGTACTTC	CASSFRRTGIDEQYF
-	TRBV12-3/TRBV12-4	-	TRBJ1-3	TGTGCCAGCAGTTTCCCGGGGGGAAGAAACACCATATATTTT	CASSFPGGRNTIYF
many	TRBV7-9	-	TRBJ1-1	TGTGCCAGCAGCTTAGCGGCAGCCACTGAAGCTTTCTTT	CASSLAAATEAFF
-	TRBV7-9	TRBD1	TRBJ2-2	TGTGCCAGCAGCCCTGGGACAGGGAGGACCGGGGAGCTGTTTTTT	CASSPGTGRTGELFF
few	TRBV6-1	TRBD1	TRBJ2-7	TGTGCCAGCAGGGGGACAGGGGGCGGCGAGCAGTACTTC	CASRGTGGGEQYF